The clone carrying this T cell receptor (beta chain) showed up just a few times. Antigen unknown. An equimolar mix of two oligonucleotides served as the beta constant-region primer for TRBC1 and TRBC2. The ligated cDNA underwent four PCR rounds using SP2 and nested alpha and beta constant-region primers. TCRdb passed the UMI-ligation and nested PCR reads through MiXCR, listing each CDR3 protein once. The sample comprises 80,000 to 95,000 distinct CDR3 sequences, approximately 9.2% of which are singletons, and roughly 1.2% rests with the top ten. This record belongs to a study of naive and memory T cell subsets. Sequential positive selection took CD4 T cells first, then CD8 T cells. Study-wide findings and caveats: No ground truth validated the naive and memory repertoire findings.

This CDR3 spans 15 amino acids. Trimming shortened V by 0 bases and J by 0 bases, and 7 bases separated the two germline ends. Germline V CDR1 and CDR2: ENHRY, SYGVKD. Sequenced: naive CD8+ T cells from blood. The TCR was taken from a human donor in good health. The rearrangement joins TRBV10-3 to TRBJ2-3, with D possibly being TRBD2 (6 bases). The DNA of the CDR3 is TGTGCCATCAGTGAGTCGAGCGGGAGCACAGATACGCAGTATTTT. Its translation: CAISESSGSTDTQYF.